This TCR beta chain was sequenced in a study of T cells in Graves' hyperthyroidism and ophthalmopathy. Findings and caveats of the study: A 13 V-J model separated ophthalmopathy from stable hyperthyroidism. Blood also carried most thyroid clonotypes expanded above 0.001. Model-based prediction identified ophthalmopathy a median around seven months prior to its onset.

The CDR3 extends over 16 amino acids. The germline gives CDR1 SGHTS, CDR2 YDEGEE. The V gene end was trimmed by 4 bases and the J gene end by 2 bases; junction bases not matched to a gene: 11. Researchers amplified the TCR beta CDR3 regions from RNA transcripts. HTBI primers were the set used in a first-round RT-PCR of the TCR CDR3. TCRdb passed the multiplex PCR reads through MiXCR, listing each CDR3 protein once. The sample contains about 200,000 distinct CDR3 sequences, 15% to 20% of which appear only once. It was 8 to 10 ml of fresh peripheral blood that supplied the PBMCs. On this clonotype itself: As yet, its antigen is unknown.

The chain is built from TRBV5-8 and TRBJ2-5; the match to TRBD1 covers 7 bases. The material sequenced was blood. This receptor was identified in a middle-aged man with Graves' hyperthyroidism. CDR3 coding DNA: TGTGCCAGCAGCCCGCACAGGGGTTTCAGTCAAGAGACCCAGTACTTC. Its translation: CASSPHRGFSQETQYF.